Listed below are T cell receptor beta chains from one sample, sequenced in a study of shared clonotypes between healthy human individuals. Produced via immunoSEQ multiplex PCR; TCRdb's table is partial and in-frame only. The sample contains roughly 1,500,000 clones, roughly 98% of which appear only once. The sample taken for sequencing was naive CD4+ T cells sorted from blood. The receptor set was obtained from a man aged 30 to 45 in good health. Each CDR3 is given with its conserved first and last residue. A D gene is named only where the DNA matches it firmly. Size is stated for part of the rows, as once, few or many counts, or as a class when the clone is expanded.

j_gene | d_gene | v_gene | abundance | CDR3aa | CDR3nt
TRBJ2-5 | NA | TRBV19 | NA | CASSRRGETQYF | TGTGCCAGTAGTCGCCGGGGAGAGACCCAGTACTTC
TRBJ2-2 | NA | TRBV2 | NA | CASSEAKSTGELFF | TGTGCCAGCAGTGAAGCGAAATCCACCGGGGAGCTGTTTTTT
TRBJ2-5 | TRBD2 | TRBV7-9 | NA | CASSPGTSVQETQYF | TGTGCCAGCAGCCCCGGGACTAGCGTCCAAGAGACCCAGTACTTC
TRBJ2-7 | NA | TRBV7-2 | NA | CASSLAGQQYF | TGTGCCAGCAGCTTAGCGGGGCAGCAGTACTTC
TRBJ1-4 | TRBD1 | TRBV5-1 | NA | CASSFRQGPAAGEKLFF | TGCGCCAGCAGCTTCAGACAGGGGCCGGCGGCCGGGGAAAAACTGTTTTTT
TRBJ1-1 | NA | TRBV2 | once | CASTEGVNTEAFF | TGTGCCAGCACCGAAGGGGTGAACACTGAAGCTTTCTTT
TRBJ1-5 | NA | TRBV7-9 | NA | CASSLEVSSPQHF | TGTGCCAGCAGCTTAGAGGTTTCGTCGCCCCAGCATTTT
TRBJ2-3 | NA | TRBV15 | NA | CATNKGAGSPFRTDTQYF | TGTGCCACCAATAAAGGTGCGGGAAGCCCCTTCCGCACAGATACGCAGTATTTT
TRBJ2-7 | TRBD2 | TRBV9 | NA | CASSVSGGSSYEQYF | TGTGCCAGCAGCGTTAGCGGGGGAAGCTCCTACGAGCAGTACTTC
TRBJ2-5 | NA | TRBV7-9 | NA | CASTRGWRENGQETQYF | TGTGCCAGCACCAGGGGGTGGCGGGAGAACGGTCAAGAGACCCAGTACTTC
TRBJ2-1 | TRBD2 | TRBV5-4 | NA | CASSSLAENNEQFF | TGTGCCAGCAGCTCGCTAGCGGAGAACAATGAGCAGTTCTTC
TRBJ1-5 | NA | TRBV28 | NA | CASRSTGRNQPQHF | TGTGCCAGCAGGTCCACAGGGCGCAATCAGCCCCAGCATTTT
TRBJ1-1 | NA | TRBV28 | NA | CASSLRQVTEAFF | TGTGCCAGCAGTTTGCGACAGGTCACTGAAGCTTTCTTT
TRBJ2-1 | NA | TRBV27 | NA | CASSLRGSSYNEQFF | TGTGCCAGCAGTTTACGGGGGAGCTCCTACAATGAGCAGTTCTTC
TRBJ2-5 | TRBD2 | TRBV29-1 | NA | CSDLGLAGQGTQYF | TGCAGCGACCTGGGACTAGCGGGCCAGGGGACCCAGTACTTC
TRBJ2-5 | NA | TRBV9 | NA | CASSVLTGQLETQYF | TGTGCCAGCAGCGTACTCACAGGCCAGTTAGAGACCCAGTACTTC
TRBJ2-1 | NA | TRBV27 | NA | CASRLIRTSYNEQFF | TGTGCCAGCAGATTAATTCGAACGAGCTACAATGAGCAGTTCTTC
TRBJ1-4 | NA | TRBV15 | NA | CATRISATNEKLFF | TGTGCCACGCGTATTTCAGCAACTAATGAAAAACTGTTTTTT
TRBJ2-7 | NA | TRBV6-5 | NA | CASSSAPVWEQYF | TGTGCCAGCAGTTCGGCGCCGGTGTGGGAGCAGTACTTC
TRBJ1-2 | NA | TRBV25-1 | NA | CASSVMGQDDGYTF | TGTGCCAGCAGTGTCATGGGGCAGGACGATGGCTACACCTTC
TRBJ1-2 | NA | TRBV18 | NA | CASSPQGKSLYGYTF | TGTGCCAGCTCACCACAGGGAAAGTCGCTATATGGCTACACCTTC
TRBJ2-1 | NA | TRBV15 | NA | CATSPLRLDREYNEQFF | TGTGCCACCAGCCCTTTAAGGTTGGACCGGGAATACAATGAGCAGTTCTTC
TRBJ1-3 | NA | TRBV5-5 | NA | CASSLQGHTIYF | TGTGCCAGCAGCTTGCAGGGACACACCATATATTTT
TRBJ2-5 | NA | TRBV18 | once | CASSPVGVLRETQYF | TGTGCCAGCTCACCGGTGGGAGTGCTTAGAGAGACCCAGTACTTC
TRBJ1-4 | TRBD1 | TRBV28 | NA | CASSLPQGLNEKLFF | TGTGCCAGCAGCCTACCACAGGGGTTAAATGAAAAACTGTTTTTT
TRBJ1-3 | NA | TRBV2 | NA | CASRAEAASGNTIYF | TGTGCCAGCAGGGCGGAGGCTGCTTCTGGAAACACCATATATTTT
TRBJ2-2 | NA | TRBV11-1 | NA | CASSGGTAFTGELFF | TGTGCCAGCAGCGGCGGGACGGCCTTCACCGGGGAGCTGTTTTTT
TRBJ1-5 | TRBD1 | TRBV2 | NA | CASAGQERNQPQHF | TGTGCCAGCGCCGGACAGGAACGGAATCAGCCCCAGCATTTT
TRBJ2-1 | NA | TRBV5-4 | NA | CASSLTSPAGEQFF | TGTGCCAGCAGCCTGACTAGTCCAGCGGGTGAGCAGTTCTTC
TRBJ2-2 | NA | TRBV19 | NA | CASSIGGSNTGELFF | TGTGCCAGTAGTATCGGGGGCTCGAACACCGGGGAGCTGTTTTTT
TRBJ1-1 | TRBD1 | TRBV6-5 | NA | CASSYKTGGLNTEAFF | TGTGCCAGCAGTTACAAAACAGGGGGTTTGAACACTGAAGCTTTCTTT
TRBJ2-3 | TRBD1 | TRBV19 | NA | CASSDRGSSSDTQYF | TGTGCCAGTAGTGACAGGGGTTCGAGTTCGGATACGCAGTATTTT
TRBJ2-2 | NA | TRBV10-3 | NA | CAIRGVHGTGELFF | TGTGCCATCAGAGGGGTACATGGCACCGGGGAGCTGTTTTTT
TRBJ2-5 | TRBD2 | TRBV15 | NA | CATSRDRLAGVGETQYF | TGTGCCACCAGCAGAGATCGGCTAGCGGGAGTAGGGGAGACCCAGTACTTC
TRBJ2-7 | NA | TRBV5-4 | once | CASSHGTQYYEQYF | TGTGCCAGCAGCCATGGGACTCAATACTACGAGCAGTACTTC
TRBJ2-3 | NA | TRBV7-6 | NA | CASSLISPGVGDTQYF | TGTGCCAGCAGCTTAATTAGTCCGGGAGTAGGAGATACGCAGTATTTT
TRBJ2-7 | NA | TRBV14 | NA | CASSQERGLEQYF | TGTGCCAGCAGCCAAGAGCGAGGGCTCGAGCAGTACTTC
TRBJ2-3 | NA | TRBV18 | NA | CASSLGVPVDTQYF | TGTGCCAGCTCTTTGGGTGTCCCTGTTGATACGCAGTATTTT
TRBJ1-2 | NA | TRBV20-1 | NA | CSYTGDNYTF | TGCAGTTACACCGGGGATAACTACACCTTC
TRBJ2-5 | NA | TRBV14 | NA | CASSQKETQYF | TGTGCCAGCAGCCAAAAAGAGACCCAGTACTTC
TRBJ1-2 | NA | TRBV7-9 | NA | CASSLALGLNGYTF | TGTGCCAGCAGCTTAGCGCTAGGGCTGAATGGCTACACCTTC
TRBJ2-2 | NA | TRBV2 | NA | CAAQTGNTGELFF | TGTGCCGCCCAGACAGGGAACACCGGGGAGCTGTTTTTT
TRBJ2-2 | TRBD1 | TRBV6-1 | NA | CASRYRGHTGELFF | TGTGCCAGCAGATACAGGGGCCACACCGGGGAGCTGTTTTTT
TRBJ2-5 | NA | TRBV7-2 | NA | CASSEMGGQETQYF | TGTGCCAGCAGCGAGATGGGGGGACAAGAGACCCAGTACTTC
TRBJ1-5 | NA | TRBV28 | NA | CASSRTDHQPQHF | TGTGCCAGCAGCCGGACAGACCATCAGCCCCAGCATTTT